These 22 T cell receptor beta chains came from one sample sequenced in a study of vaccination effects on CD4 cells after COVID-19. Here immunoSEQ multiplex PCR was the method, and the copy in TCRdb shows in-frame clones only, minus some. Of some 19,000 clones listed, 74% are singletons. What these receptors recognize is not known. Expansion with viral peptide pools was applied to antigen-specific CD4+ T cells by the ViraFEST assay prior to sequencing. Once cultured for about 9 days, the cells underwent separation to obtain CD4+ T cells. A PCR test confirmed that the person had SARS-CoV-2 infection between March and December 2020. Sequences were derived from CD4+ T cells from PBMCs cultured with a peptide pool, sampled before COVID-19 vaccination. Receptors originate from a human donor who had a prior SARS-CoV-2 infection.

This chain connects TRBV18 to TRBJ1-1; 7 positions match TRBD1. CDR3 size: 15 residues. Germline CDR1 is KGHSH and CDR2 is LQKENI. Losses at the gene ends were 0 bases for V and 1 base for J; bases not matched to a gene: 2. CDR3 DNA sequence: TGTGCCAGCTCACCACCGACAGGGAGGAACACTGAAGCTTTCTTT. It yields the protein CASSPPTGRNTEAFF.

The chain has TRBV20-1 and TRBJ2-3; D is unresolved. Looked up from germline, CDR1 is DFQATT and CDR2 is SNEGSKA (reference sequence). CDR3 size: 11 residues. The V end was cut by 4 bases, the J end by 10 bases, with 12 bases between. CDR3 DNA sequence: TGCAGTGCTAATTTAGGAAGGCCGCAGTATTTT. It encodes CSANLGRPQYF.

V usage is TRBV4-1 and J usage is TRBJ2-1; 7 nucleotides agree with TRBD2. Looked up from germline, CDR1 is MGHRA and CDR2 is YSYEKL. The CDR3 spans 14 residues. Trimming cost V 2 bases and J 4 bases; bases outside gene matches: 2. The CDR3 DNA sequence: TGCGCCAGCAGCCAACCGGGGGGATACAATGAGCAGTTCTTC. Translating gives CASSQPGGYNEQFF.

The CDR3 coding sequence is TGTGCCAGCTCACCACCGGGGTCCGGGGAGCTGTTTTTT. This encodes CASSPPGSGELFF. The J gene is TRBJ2-2, the V gene TRBV18, with D hard to call. Trimming took 0 bases from V and 6 from J, leaving 5 bases between them. CDR3 length: 13 residues. Germline CDR1 KGHSH, CDR2 LQKENI.

The genes are TRBV7-8 and TRBJ2-7, with 10 bases fitting TRBD2. The CDR3 extends over 16 amino acids. Germline CDR1 SGHVS, CDR2 FQNEAQ. The ends lost 0 bases at V and 2 bases at J; junction bases unmatched: 4. In DNA, the CDR3 is TGTGCCAGCAGCTTAGCTGGGACTAGCGCTGCCTACGAGCAGTACTTC. Its protein is CASSLAGTSAAYEQYF.

J is TRBJ2-3 and V is TRBV4-2, with 10 bases fitting TRBD2. CDR1 and CDR2 (germline): LGHNA, YNFKEQ. The length of the CDR3 is 17 residues. Unmatched junction bases numbered 7, after V lost 1 base and J lost 3 bases. This CDR3 is CASSQARASGSTDTQYF. In DNA form, the CDR3 reads TGTGCCAGCAGCCAAGCGAGGGCTAGCGGGAGTACAGATACGCAGTATTTT.

The chain couples TRBV12-3 or TRBV12-4 to TRBJ2-7; D is undetermined. The CDR3 totals 11 residues. Trimming removed 6 bases from V and 3 bases from J, with 6 bases in between. The CDR3 sequence is CASRGDYEQYF. Written as DNA, the CDR3 is TGTGCCAGCAGAGGTGACTACGAGCAGTACTTC.

The V call is TRBV7-9, the J call TRBJ2-5, with D hard to call. The CDR3 is 11 amino acids. The ends were cut back, 7 bases at V and 5 bases at J, with 8 bases in the middle. Germline lookup yields CDR1 SEHNR and CDR2 FQNEAQ (reference sequence). The CDR3 protein is CASMFSETQYF. The CDR3 region has the DNA TGTGCCAGCATGTTTTCCGAGACCCAGTACTTC.

The rearrangement uses TRBV7-2 and TRBJ2-3, with a weak D call TRBD2 (6 bases). The CDR3 runs to 19 residues. Per germline, CDR1 SGHTA and CDR2 FQGNSA. V was cut by 1 base and J by 0 bases, with 20 bases left in between. CDR3 nucleotides: TGTGCCAGCAGCTTAGAGGACGGGGCTGCCGGGACTAGCACAGATACGCAGTATTTT. Its translation: CASSLEDGAAGTSTDTQYF.

The J gene is TRBJ2-4, the V gene TRBV13; D remains ambiguous. The CDR3 runs 14 residues. Between the trimmed V and J ends, which lost 5 bases and 8 bases, there was a span of 16 bases. CDR1 PRHDT and CDR2 FYEKMQ come from the germline V gene (reference sequence). The CDR3 here is CASSHRKSGDIQYF. The DNA of the CDR3 is TGTGCCAGCAGCCATCGAAAAAGTGGTGACATTCAGTACTTC.

The chain has TRBV5-4 and TRBJ2-1, with 8 positions matching TRBD2. The J segment lost 3 bases and the V segment lost 4 bases, leaving 9 bases of the junction unmatched. Germline values: CDR1 SGHNT, CDR2 YYREEE (reference sequence). The CDR3 loop spans 16 amino acids. The CDR3 spells CASSGRGGFDYNEQFF. CDR3 nucleotides: TGTGCCAGCAGCGGGCGCGGGGGGTTCGACTACAATGAGCAGTTCTTC.

CDR3 residues: CASSQQGGEAYEQYF. The CDR3 DNA follows: TGTGCCAGCTCACAACAGGGAGGGGAAGCCTACGAGCAGTACTTC. This sequence joins TRBV18 and TRBJ2-7, with a tentative D call TRBD2 (7 bases). CDR3 size: 15 residues. The ends were cut back, 4 bases at V and 2 bases at J, with 15 bases in the middle. CDR1 and CDR2 from the germline V gene are KGHSH and LQKENI.

This clone was recorded a few times. V gene TRBV29-1 combines with J gene TRBJ2-2; D possibly corresponds to TRBD2 (6 bases). Germline assignment: CDR1 SQVTM and CDR2 ANQGSEA. With 6 bases removed from V and 0 bases from J, the gap between germline ends came to 14 bases. The CDR3 runs to 15 residues. Written as DNA, the CDR3 is TGCAGCGTGGTCCCCGGGACTGCGAACACCGGGGAGCTGTTTTTT. This translates into CSVVPGTANTGELFF.

The rearrangement uses TRBV15 and TRBJ2-7; 14 bases match TRBD2. Germline CDR1 LNHNV, CDR2 YYDKDF (reference sequence). V lost 0 bases and J lost 2; bases outside the gene matches: 9. This CDR3 has 19 residues. The chain's CDR3 is CATSRDPGLAGGPAYEQYF. The DNA for the CDR3 is TGTGCCACCAGCAGAGATCCCGGACTAGCGGGAGGACCAGCCTACGAGCAGTACTTC.

The chain combines TRBV23-1 with TRBJ2-7; TRBD2 might be the D (7 bases). TRBV23-1 is assigned to the ORF class and has an uncertain function. The CDR3 runs to 17 residues. Trimming left V 6 bases short and J 3 bases short, with 24 bases between. In DNA form, the CDR3 reads TGCGCCAGCAGACCCCCATCGGGGAGGGGGAATTTCTACGAGCAGTACTTC. As protein: CASRPPSGRGNFYEQYF.

The chain carries TRBV7-3 and TRBJ2-2, with D hard to call. The V gene's germline CDR1 is SGHTA and CDR2 FQGTGA. CDR3 length: 13 residues. V gave up 1 base and J gave up 4 bases, with 4 bases separating them. CDR3 bases: TGTGCCAGCAGCTTAATCGGCACCGGGGAGCTGTTTTTT. It is translated as CASSLIGTGELFF.

The V call is TRBV3-1 (or the pseudogene TRBV3-2), the J call TRBJ2-7; 8 bases align to TRBD2. There are 14 residues in the CDR3. Per the germline V gene, CDR1 is LGHDT and CDR2 is YNNKEL (reference sequence). V dropped 4 bases and J dropped 4; count of bases not matched to a gene: 6. DNA for the CDR3: TGTGCCAGCAGCCCCCAGCGGGGGAGTTACGAGCAGTACTTC. It is translated as CASSPQRGSYEQYF.

The chain links TRBV18 to TRBJ1-2; D possibly corresponds to TRBD1 (5 bases). Germline CDR1 and CDR2: KGHSH and LQKENI. The CDR3 length is 15 residues. V lost 3 bases, J lost 0 bases, and 11 bases lay in between. The CDR3: CASSPLGVANYGYTF. Here the CDR3 DNA reads TGTGCCAGCTCACCTCTGGGGGTAGCTAACTATGGCTACACCTTC.

V and J are TRBV14 and TRBJ2-2; a weak D match, TRBD2 (5 bases). Trimming removed 0 bases at V and 5 bases at J, with 13 bases between. The CDR3 length is 16 residues. Germline CDR1 SGHDN, CDR2 FVKESK. The CDR3 coding sequence is TGTGCCAGCAGCCAAGATTACGGAGGAACAACCGGGGAGCTGTTTTTT. It yields the protein CASSQDYGGTTGELFF.

The V call is TRBV5-1, the J call TRBJ1-2; no reliable D call. The length of the CDR3 is 11 residues. The ends were cut back, 5 bases at V and 8 bases at J, with 10 bases in the middle. Germline CDR1 is SGHRS and CDR2 is YFSETQ. The CDR3: CASREAEGYTF. The CDR3, as DNA: TGCGCCAGCAGGGAAGCAGAAGGCTACACCTTC. The complete variable domain, with remaining parts taken from reference TRBV5-1 and TRBJ1-2, reads KAGVTQTPRYLIKTRGQQVTLSCSPISGHRSVSWYQQTPGQGLQFLFEYFSETQRNKGNFPGRFSGRQFSNSRSEMNVSTLELGDSALYLCASREAEGYTFGSGTRLTVV.

This chain joins TRBV7-8 and TRBJ2-2, with 7 nucleotides matching TRBD2. Germline V gene data show CDR1 as SGHVS and CDR2 as FQNEAQ. Losses at the gene ends were 5 bases for V and 6 bases for J; bases not matched to a gene: 6. CDR3 size: 14 residues. DNA for the CDR3: TGTGCCAGCAGCCGGACTAGTTCGTCCGGGGAGCTGTTTTTT. This codes for CASSRTSSSGELFF.

The chain carries TRBV24-1 and TRBJ2-5, with TRBD1 matching 9 bases. The ends lost 7 bases at V and 1 base at J; junction bases unmatched: 9. Germline values: CDR1 KGHDR, CDR2 SFDVKD. This CDR3 spans 16 amino acids. The CDR3 reads CATSKSGTGTQETQYF. CDR3 nucleotides: TGTGCCACCAGCAAGTCAGGGACAGGGACCCAAGAGACCCAGTACTTC.